Listed here are 13 T cell receptor beta chains from one sample, sequenced in a study of shared clonotypes between healthy human individuals. Only in-frame clones appear in the TCRdb table, and some are missing; sequencing was by immunoSEQ multiplex PCR. The sample holds just over 2,000,000 clones, 85% to 95% seen once. Sample: naive CD4+ T cells sorted from blood. Subset specified: CD45RA+ positively selected. The receptors were sampled from a man younger than 30 in good health.

The sample holds one count of this clone. The V and J genes are TRBV6-1 and TRBJ2-3; tentatively, D is TRBD1 (6 bases). Germline-derived CDR1 and CDR2 are MNHNS and SASEGT. Trimming took off 6 bases at V and 1 base at J, with 14 bases between the two ends. This CDR3 comprises 15 residues. As DNA, the CDR3 is TGTGCCAGCAGGTCCTGGACAGCAGGCACAGATACGCAGTATTTT. Its translation: CASRSWTAGTDTQYF.

This chain joins TRBV6-5 and TRBJ1-5, with D perhaps TRBD1 (6 bases). The germline V and J ends were trimmed by 4 bases and 7 bases, with 17 bases remaining between them. The CDR3 is made up of 15 amino acids. Germline lookup yields CDR1 MNHEY and CDR2 SVGAGI. The CDR3 sequence: CASSSMTLGGQPQHF. The CDR3 region has the DNA TGTGCCAGCAGTTCCATGACTCTCGGGGGCCAGCCCCAGCATTTT.

Comment on this clone: This sequence may be a read error, since a much larger clone differs from it by one base. The chain has TRBV7-8 and TRBJ1-6; D gene uncertain. The CDR3 length is 13 residues. The germline V gene encodes CDR1 SGHVS and CDR2 FQNEAQ. CDR3 in amino acids: CASSPLLNSPPHF. The CDR3 coding sequence is TGTGCCAGCAGCCCTCTTCTAAATTCACCCCCCCACTTT.

The rearrangement joins TRBV9 to TRBJ2-3, with D unresolved. The ends were cut back, 3 bases at V and 5 bases at J, with 10 bases in the middle. The CDR3 runs to 13 residues. Germline loops: CDR1 SGDLS, CDR2 YYNGEE. The CDR3 loop is CASSGGPGDTQYF. The CDR3 bases are TGTGCCAGCAGCGGAGGTCCTGGAGATACGCAGTATTTT.

The chain joins TRBV9 to TRBJ2-3; weak D call: TRBD1 (6 bases). CDR1 is SGDLS, CDR2 YYNGEE, per germline. Trimming took off 2 bases at V and 0 bases at J, with 13 bases between the two ends. The CDR3 is 16 residues long. Written as DNA, the CDR3 is TGTGCCAGCAGCGTTTTTGAAGGGGGAAGCACAGATACGCAGTATTTT. Amino acids: CASSVFEGGSTDTQYF. Complete variable domain (other parts from reference TRBV9 and TRBJ2-3): DSGVTQTPKHLITATGQRVTLRCSPRSGDLSVYWYQQSLDQGLQFLIQYYNGEERAKGNILERFSAQQFPDLHSELNLSSLELGDSALYFCASSVFEGGSTDTQYFGPGTRLTVL.

The chain uses TRBV6-1 and TRBJ1-2; 9 bases line up with TRBD1. Germline V gives CDR1 MNHNS, CDR2 SASEGT. The CDR3 spans 14 residues. J lost 4 bases, V lost 4 bases, and 4 bases had no gene match. The CDR3 protein is CASSVQQGAYGYTF. The DNA of the CDR3 is TGTGCCAGCAGTGTACAACAGGGGGCCTATGGCTACACCTTC.

V is TRBV2 and J is TRBJ2-3; TRBD1 matches at 11 bases. The CDR3 runs to 15 residues. The V gene's germline CDR1 is SNHLY and CDR2 FYNNEI. Unmatched junction bases numbered 3, after V lost 1 base and J lost 6 bases. Here the CDR3 reads CASSEGTGGDDTQYF. CDR3 in DNA: TGTGCCAGCAGTGAAGGGACAGGGGGCGATGATACGCAGTATTTT. Supplemented by reference TRBV2 and TRBJ2-3, the full variable domain reads EPEVTQTPSHQVTQMGQEVILRCVPISNHLYFYWYRQILGQKVEFLVSFYNNEISEKSEIFDDQFSVERPDGSNFTLKIRSTKLEDSAMYFCASSEGTGGDDTQYFGPGTRLTVL.

This chain uses TRBV7-2 with TRBJ2-5; D tentatively fits TRBD1 or TRBD2 (5 bases each). This CDR3 has 17 amino acids. V lost 2 bases to trimming and J lost 4 bases, with 20 bases between them. CDR1 and CDR2 (germline): SGHTA, FQGNSA. For the CDR3, the DNA is TGTGCCAGCAGCTTAAGGGCCCCCGGGGCGTTGCGAGAGACCCAGTACTTC. Its translation: CASSLRAPGALRETQYF.

The chain employs TRBV18 and TRBJ1-1, with TRBD1 matching over 8 bases. Germline assignment: CDR1 KGHSH and CDR2 LQKENI. The CDR3 is 15 amino acids. V was pared by 8 bases and J by 0 bases, with 8 bases of the junction left unmatched. This CDR3 is CASTPTGGVNTEAFF. The CDR3 DNA follows: TGTGCCAGCACTCCCACAGGGGGTGTGAACACTGAAGCTTTCTTT.

A note on this clone: Its ends do not fully match the called genes, so a read error is possible. V gene TRBV11-1 combines with J gene TRBJ2-2; the D is unclear. Germline assignment: CDR1 SGHAT and CDR2 FQDESV (reference sequence). CDR3 size: 12 residues. The CDR3: CASSLETGELFF. Written as DNA, the CDR3 is TGCGCCAGCAGCCTTGAGACCGGGGAGCTGTTTTTT. Full variable domain (remainder filled in from reference TRBV11-1 and TRBJ2-2): EAEVAQSPRYKITEKSQAVAFWCDPISGHATLYWYRQILGQGPELLVQFQDESVVDDSQLPKDRFSAERLKGVDSTLKIQPAELGDSAMYLCASSLETGELFFGEGSRLTVL.

The V gene is TRBV7-2, the J gene TRBJ2-5; the D is unclear. V shed 3 bases and J shed 0 bases, with 8 bases lying between them. Germline CDR1 and CDR2: SGHTA and FQGNSA. This CDR3 contains 14 residues. CDR3 nucleotides: TGTGCCAGCAGCTTTAAACAGAACCAAGAGACCCAGTACTTC. Its protein is CASSFKQNQETQYF.

V is TRBV10-3 and J is TRBJ2-7; 12 bases line up with TRBD2. CDR3 length: 14 amino acids. Germline-derived CDR1 and CDR2 are ENHRY and SYGVKD. J was trimmed by 3 bases and V by 6 bases; bases with no gene match: 3. The CDR3 DNA follows: TGTGCCATCAGCACACTAGCGGGGGGCTACGAGCAGTACTTC. It translates to CAISTLAGGYEQYF.

In this sample, this clone turned up once. The chain couples TRBV7-2 to TRBJ2-1; the D gene is possibly TRBD2 (6 bases). Trimming cost V 5 bases and J 6 bases, with 17 bases left between them. Germline-derived CDR1 and CDR2 are SGHTA and FQGNSA. This CDR3 has 15 residues. The CDR3 bases are TGTGCCAGCAGCATAGTAGGAGGGCCTTTCAATGAGCAGTTCTTC. Translation: CASSIVGGPFNEQFF.